This TCR beta chain was retrieved from a study of cytomegalovirus exposure and HLA in healthy donors. After removal of 5 bases from V and 9 bases from J, the junction contained 9 bases not matched to a gene. The germline gives CDR1 MNHEY, CDR2 SMNVEV (reference sequence). The CDR3 loop spans 16 amino acids. PCR amplification relied on 60 Vbeta primers (plus 13 Jbeta primers). Repertoires were generated with immunoSEQ multiplex PCR, while TCRdb's copy carries only in-frame clones and drops some. The sample holds roughly 100,000 clones, less than 85% seen once. The clonotype originates from a man in his 60s in good health and CMV-seronegative. Sequencing input: PBMCs. This rearrangement joins TRBV27 to TRBJ1-6; 11 bases are shared with TRBD1. DNA of the CDR3: TGTGCCAGCAGTCCTTGGAGGGGACAGGGGGGTTCACCCCTCCACTTT. As protein: CASSPWRGQGGSPLHF.